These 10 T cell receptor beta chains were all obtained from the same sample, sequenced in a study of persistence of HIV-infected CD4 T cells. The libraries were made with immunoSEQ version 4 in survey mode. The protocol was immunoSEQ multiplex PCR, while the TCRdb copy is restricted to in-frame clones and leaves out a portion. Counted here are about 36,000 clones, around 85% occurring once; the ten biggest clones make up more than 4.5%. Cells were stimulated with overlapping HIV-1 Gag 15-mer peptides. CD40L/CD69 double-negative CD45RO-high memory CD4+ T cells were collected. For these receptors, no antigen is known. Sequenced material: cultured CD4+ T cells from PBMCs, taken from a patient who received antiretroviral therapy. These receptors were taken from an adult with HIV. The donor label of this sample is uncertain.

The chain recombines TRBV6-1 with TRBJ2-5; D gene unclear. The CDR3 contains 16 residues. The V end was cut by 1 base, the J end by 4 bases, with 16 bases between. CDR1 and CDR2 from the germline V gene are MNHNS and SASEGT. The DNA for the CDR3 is TGTGCCAGCAGTGAAGTATCCGGCCCCTCAGGAGAGACCCAGTACTTC. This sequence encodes CASSEVSGPSGETQYF.

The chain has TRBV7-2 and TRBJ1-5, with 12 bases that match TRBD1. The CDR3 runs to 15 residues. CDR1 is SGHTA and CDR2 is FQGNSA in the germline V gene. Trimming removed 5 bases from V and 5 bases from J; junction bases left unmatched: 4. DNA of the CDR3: TGTGCCAGCAGCACGGGACAGGGGGCCTATCAGCCCCAGCATTTT. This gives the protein CASSTGQGAYQPQHF.

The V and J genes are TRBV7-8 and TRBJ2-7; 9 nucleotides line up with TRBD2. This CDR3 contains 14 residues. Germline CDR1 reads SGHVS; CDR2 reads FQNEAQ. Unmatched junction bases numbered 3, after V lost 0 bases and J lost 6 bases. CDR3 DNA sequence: TGTGCCAGCAGCTTAGCGACTAGCGGCATCGAGCAGTACTTC. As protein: CASSLATSGIEQYF. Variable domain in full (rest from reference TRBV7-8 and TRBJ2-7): GAGVSQSPRYKVAKRGQDVALRCDPISGHVSLFWYQQALGQGPEFLTYFQNEAQLDKSGLPSDRFFAERPEGSVSTLKIQRTQQEDSAVYLCASSLATSGIEQYFGPGTRLTVT.

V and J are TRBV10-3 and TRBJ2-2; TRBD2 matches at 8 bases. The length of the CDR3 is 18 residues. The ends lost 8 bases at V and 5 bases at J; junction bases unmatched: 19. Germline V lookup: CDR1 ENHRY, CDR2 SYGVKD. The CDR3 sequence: CAIPSASSGETRTGELFF. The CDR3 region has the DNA TGTGCCATCCCCTCCGCGAGTAGCGGGGAAACAAGGACCGGGGAGCTGTTTTTT.

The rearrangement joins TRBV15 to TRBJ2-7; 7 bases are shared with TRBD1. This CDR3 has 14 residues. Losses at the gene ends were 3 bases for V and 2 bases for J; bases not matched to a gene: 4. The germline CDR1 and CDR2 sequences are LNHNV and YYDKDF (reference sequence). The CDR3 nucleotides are TGTGCCACCAGCAGGGGACAGAAGACCTACGAGCAGTACTTC. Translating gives CATSRGQKTYEQYF.

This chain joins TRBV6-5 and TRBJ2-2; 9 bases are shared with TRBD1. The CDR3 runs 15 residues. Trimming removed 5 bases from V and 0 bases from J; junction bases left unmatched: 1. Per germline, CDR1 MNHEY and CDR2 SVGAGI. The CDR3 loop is CASSRDRANTGELFF. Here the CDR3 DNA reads TGTGCCAGCAGTCGGGACAGGGCGAACACCGGGGAGCTGTTTTTT.

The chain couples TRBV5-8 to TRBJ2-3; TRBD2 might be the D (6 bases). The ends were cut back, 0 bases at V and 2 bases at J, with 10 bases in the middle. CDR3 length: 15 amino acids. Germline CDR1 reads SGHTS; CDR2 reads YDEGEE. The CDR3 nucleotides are TGTGCCAGCAGCTTGGCGCGGGGATTCACAGATACGCAGTATTTT. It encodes CASSLARGFTDTQYF.

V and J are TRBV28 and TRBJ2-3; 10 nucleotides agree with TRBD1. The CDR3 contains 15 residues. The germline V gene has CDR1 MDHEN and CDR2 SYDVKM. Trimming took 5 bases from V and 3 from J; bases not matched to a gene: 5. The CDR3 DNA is TGTGCCAGCAGTCGTGACAGGGGGCTGACAGATACGCAGTATTTT. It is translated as CASSRDRGLTDTQYF. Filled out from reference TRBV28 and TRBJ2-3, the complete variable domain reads DVKVTQSSRYLVKRTGEKVFLECVQDMDHENMFWYRQDPGLGLRLIYFSYDVKMKEKGDIPEGYSVSREKKERFSLILESASTNQTSMYLCASSRDRGLTDTQYFGPGTRLTVL.

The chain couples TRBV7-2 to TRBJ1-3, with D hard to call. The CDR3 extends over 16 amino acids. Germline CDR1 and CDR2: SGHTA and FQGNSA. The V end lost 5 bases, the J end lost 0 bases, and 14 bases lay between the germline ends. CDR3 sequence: CASSPSTEFSGNTIYF. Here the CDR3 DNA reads TGTGCCAGCAGCCCGTCGACCGAATTCTCTGGAAACACCATATATTTT.

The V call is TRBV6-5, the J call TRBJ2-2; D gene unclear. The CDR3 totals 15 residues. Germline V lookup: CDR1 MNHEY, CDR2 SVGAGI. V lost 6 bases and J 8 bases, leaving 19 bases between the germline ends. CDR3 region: CASRGGRANYGELFF. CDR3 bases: TGTGCCAGCAGGGGTGGACGAGCAAACTATGGGGAGCTGTTTTTT.